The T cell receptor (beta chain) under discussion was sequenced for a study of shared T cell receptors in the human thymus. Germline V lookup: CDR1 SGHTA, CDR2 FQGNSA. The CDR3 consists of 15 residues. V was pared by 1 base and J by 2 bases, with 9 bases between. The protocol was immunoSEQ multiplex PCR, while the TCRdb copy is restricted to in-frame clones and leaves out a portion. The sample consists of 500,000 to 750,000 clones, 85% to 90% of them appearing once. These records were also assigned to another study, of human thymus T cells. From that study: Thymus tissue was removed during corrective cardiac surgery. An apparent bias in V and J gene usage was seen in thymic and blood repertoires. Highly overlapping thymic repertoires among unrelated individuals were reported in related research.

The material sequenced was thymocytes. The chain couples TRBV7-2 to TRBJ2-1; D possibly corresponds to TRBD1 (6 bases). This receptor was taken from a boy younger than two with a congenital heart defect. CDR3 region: CASSLGTAPYNEQFF. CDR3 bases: TGTGCCAGCAGCTTAGGGACAGCTCCCTACAATGAGCAGTTCTTC.